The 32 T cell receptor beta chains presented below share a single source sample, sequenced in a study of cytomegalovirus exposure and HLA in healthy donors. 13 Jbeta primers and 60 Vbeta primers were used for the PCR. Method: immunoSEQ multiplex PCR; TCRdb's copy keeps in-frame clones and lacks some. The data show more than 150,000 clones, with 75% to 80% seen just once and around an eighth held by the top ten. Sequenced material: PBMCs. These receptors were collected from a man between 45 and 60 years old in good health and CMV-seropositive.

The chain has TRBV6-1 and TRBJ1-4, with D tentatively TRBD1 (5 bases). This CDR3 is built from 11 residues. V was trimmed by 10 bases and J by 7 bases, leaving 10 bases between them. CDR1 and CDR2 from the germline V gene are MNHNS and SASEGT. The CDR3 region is CATRVGEKLFF. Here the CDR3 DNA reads TGTGCCACCAGGGTCGGTGAAAAACTGTTTTTT.

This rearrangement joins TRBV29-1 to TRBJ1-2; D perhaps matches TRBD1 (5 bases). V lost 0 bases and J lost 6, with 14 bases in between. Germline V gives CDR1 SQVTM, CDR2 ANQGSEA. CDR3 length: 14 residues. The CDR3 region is CSVEERGGIDGYTF. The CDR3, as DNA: TGCAGCGTTGAAGAAAGGGGTGGGATTGATGGCTACACCTTC.

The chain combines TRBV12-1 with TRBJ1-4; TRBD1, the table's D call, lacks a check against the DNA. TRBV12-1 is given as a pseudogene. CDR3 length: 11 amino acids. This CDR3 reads CASSLRRELFF. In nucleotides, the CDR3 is TGTGCCAGCAGCCTACGCAGGGAACTGTTTTTT.

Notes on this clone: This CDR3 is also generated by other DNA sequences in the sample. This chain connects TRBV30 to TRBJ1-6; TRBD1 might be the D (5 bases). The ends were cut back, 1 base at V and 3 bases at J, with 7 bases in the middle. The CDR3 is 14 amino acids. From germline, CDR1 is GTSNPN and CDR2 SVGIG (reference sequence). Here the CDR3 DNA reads TGTGCCTGGAGTGGGGGGGGCTATAATTCACCCCTCCACTTT. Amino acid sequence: CAWSGGGYNSPLHF.

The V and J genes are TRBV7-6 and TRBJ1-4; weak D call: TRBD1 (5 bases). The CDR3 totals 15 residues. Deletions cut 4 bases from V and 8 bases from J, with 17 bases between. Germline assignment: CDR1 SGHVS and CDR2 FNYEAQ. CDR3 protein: CASSSVGASSEKLFF. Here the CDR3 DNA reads TGTGCCAGCAGCTCCGTAGGGGCCTCATCGGAAAAACTGTTTTTT.

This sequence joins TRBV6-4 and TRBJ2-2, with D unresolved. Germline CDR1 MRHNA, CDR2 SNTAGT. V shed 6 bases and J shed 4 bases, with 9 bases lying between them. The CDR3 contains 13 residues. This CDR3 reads CASRNSPTGELFF. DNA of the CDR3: TGTGCCAGCAGAAACAGTCCCACCGGGGAGCTGTTTTTT.

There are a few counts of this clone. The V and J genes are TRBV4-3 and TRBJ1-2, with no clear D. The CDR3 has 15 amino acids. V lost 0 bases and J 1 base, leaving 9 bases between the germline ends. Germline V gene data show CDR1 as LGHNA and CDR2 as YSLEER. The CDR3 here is CASSQDPYFNYGYTF. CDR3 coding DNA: TGCGCCAGCAGCCAAGATCCGTACTTTAACTATGGCTACACCTTC.

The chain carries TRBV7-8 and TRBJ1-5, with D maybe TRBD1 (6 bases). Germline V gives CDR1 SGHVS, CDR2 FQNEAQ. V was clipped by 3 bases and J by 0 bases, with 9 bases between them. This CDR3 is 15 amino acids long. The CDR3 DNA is TGTGCCAGCAGCTTGGACAGATATAGCAATCAGCCCCAGCATTTT. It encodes CASSLDRYSNQPQHF.

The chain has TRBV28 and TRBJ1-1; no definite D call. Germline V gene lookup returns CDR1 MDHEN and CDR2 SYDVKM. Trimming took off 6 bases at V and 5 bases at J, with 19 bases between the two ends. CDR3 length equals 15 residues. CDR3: CASRLGRTSRTEAFF. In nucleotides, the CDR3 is TGTGCCAGCAGACTAGGACGGACCTCTCGAACTGAAGCTTTCTTT.

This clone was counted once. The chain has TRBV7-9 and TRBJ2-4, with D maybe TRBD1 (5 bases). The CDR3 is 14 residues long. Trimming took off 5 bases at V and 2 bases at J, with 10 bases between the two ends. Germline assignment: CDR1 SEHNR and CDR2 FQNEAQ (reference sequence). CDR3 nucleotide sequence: TGTGCCAGCAGCCTCCAGGGTACCAAAAACATTCAGTACTTC. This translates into CASSLQGTKNIQYF.

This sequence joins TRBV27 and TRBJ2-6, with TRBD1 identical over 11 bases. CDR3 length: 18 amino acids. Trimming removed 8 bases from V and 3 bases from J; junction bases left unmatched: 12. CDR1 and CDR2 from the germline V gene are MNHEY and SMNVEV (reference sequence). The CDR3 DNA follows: TGTGCCAGCCAGACCCGGACAGGGGGCGCGGGTGGGGCCAACGTCCTGACTTTC. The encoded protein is CASQTRTGGAGGANVLTF.

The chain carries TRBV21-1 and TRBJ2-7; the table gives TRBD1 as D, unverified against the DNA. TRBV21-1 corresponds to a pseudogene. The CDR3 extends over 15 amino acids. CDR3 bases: TGTGCCAGCAGCAAAGGGAGGGACAGGGTGTACGAGCAGTACTTC. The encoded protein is CASSKGRDRVYEQYF.

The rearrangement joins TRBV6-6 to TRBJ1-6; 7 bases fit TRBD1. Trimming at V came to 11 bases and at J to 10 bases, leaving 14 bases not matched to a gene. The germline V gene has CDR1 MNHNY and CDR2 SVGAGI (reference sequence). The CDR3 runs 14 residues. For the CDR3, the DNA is TGTGCCGGCACTGATAGGCAGGGGGTCTCACCCCTCCACTTT. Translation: CAGTDRQGVSPLHF.

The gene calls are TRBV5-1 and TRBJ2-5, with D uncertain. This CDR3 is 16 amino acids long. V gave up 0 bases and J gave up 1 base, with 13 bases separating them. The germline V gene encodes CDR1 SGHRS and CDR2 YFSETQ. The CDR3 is CASSLASRRLQETQYF. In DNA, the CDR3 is TGCGCCAGCAGCTTGGCCAGTCGCAGACTCCAAGAGACCCAGTACTTC. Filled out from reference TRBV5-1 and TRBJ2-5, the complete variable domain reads KAGVTQTPRYLIKTRGQQVTLSCSPISGHRSVSWYQQTPGQGLQFLFEYFSETQRNKGNFPGRFSGRQFSNSRSEMNVSTLELGDSALYLCASSLASRRLQETQYFGPGTRLLVL.

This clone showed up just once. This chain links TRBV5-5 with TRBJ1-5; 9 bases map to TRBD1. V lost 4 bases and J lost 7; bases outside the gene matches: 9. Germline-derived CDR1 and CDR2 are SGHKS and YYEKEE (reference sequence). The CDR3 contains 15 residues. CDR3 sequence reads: CASSVGGQGVQPQHF. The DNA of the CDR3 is TGTGCCAGCAGCGTGGGGGGACAGGGTGTACAGCCCCAGCATTTT.

The CDR3 loop is CASSQGTGLATYNEQFF. The CDR3 nucleotides read TGTGCCAGCAGCCAGGGAACGGGACTAGCGACCTACAATGAGCAGTTCTTC. V and J are TRBV4-2 and TRBJ2-1, with 10 bases fitting TRBD2. Losses at the gene ends were 3 bases for V and 2 bases for J; bases not matched to a gene: 7. There are 17 residues in the CDR3. The germline V gene has CDR1 LGHNA and CDR2 YNFKEQ.

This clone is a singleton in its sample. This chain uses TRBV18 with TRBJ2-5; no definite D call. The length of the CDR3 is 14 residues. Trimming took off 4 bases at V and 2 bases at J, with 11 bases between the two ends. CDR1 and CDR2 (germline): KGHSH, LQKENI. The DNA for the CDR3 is TGTGCCAGCTCACAGTTCACAGCTCAAGAGACCCAGTACTTC. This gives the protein CASSQFTAQETQYF.

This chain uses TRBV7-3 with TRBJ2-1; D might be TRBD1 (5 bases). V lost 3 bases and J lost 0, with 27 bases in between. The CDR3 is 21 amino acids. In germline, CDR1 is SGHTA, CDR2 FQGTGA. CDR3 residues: CASSFPMAGSSSVSSYNEQFF. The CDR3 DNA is TGTGCCAGCAGCTTTCCTATGGCAGGGTCGAGCAGCGTAAGCTCCTACAATGAGCAGTTCTTC.

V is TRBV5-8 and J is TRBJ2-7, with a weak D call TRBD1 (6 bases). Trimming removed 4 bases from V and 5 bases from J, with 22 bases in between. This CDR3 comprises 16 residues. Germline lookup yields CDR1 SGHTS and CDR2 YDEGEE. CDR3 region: CASSKPGLGAVHEQYF. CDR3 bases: TGTGCCAGCAGCAAACCCGGCTTGGGGGCCGTCCACGAGCAGTACTTC. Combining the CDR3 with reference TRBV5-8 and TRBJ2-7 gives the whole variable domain EAGVTQSPTHLIKTRGQQATLRCSPISGHTSVYWYQQALGLGLQFLLWYDEGEERNRGNFPPRFSGRQFPNYSSELNVNALELEDSALYLCASSKPGLGAVHEQYFGPGTRLTVT.

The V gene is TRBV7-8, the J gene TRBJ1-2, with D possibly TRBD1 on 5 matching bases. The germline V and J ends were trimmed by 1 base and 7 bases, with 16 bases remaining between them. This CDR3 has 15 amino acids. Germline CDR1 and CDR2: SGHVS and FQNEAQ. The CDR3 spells CASSLDRGVLLGYTF. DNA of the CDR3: TGTGCCAGCAGCTTAGATCGGGGGGTTTTGCTTGGCTACACCTTC.

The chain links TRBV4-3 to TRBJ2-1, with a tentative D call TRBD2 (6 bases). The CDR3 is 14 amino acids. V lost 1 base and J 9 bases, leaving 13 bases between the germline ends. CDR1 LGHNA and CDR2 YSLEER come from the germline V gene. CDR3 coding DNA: TGCGCCAGCAGCCAAGGGAGGGCAGTTGGTGAGCAGTTCTTC. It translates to CASSQGRAVGEQFF.

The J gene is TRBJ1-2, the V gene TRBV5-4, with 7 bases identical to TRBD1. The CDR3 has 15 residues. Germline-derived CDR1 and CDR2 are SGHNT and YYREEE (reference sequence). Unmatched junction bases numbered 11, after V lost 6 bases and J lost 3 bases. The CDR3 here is CASTNPDRVDYGYTF. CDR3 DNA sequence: TGTGCCAGCACCAACCCTGACAGGGTTGACTATGGCTACACCTTC. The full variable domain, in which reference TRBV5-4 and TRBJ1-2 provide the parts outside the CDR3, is ETGVTQSPTHLIKTRGQQVTLRCSSQSGHNTVSWYQQALGQGPQFIFQYYREEENGRGNFPPRFSGLQFPNYSSELNVNALELDDSALYLCASTNPDRVDYGYTFGSGTRLTVV.

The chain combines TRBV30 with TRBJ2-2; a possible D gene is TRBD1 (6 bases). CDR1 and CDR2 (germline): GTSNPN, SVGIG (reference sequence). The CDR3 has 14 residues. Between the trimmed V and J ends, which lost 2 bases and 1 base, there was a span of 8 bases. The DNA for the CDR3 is TGTGCCTGGAGTAAAGGGGGGAACACCGGGGAGCTGTTTTTT. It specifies CAWSKGGNTGELFF.

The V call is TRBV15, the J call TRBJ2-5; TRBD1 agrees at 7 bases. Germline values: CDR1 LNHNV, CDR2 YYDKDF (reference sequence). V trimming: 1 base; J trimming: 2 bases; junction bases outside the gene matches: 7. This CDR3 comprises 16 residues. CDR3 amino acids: CATSRVGTAVQETQYF. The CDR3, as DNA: TGTGCCACCAGCAGAGTTGGGACAGCGGTTCAAGAGACCCAGTACTTC.

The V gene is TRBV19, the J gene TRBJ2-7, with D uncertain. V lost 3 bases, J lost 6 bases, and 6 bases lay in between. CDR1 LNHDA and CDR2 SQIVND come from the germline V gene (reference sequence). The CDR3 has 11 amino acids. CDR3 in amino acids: CASSMNSEQYF. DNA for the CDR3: TGTGCCAGTAGTATGAATAGCGAGCAGTACTTC. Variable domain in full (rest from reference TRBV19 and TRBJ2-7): DGGITQSPKYLFRKEGQNVTLSCEQNLNHDAMYWYRQDPGQGLRLIYYSQIVNDFQKGDIAEGYSVSREKKESFPLTVTSAQKNPTAFYLCASSMNSEQYFGPGTRLTVT.

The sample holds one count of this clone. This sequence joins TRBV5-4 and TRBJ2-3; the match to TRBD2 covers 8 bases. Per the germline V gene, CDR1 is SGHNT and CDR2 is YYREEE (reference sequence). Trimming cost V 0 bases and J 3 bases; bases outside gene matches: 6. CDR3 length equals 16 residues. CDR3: CASSLAGGRRTDTQYF. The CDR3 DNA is TGTGCCAGCAGCTTGGCGGGGGGGCGTAGGACAGATACGCAGTATTTT.

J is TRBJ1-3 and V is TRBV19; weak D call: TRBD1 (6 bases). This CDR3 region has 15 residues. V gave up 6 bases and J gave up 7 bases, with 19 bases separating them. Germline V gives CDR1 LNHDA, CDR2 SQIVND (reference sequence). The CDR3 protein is CASRRDRMSRNTIYF. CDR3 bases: TGTGCCAGTAGAAGAGACAGGATGAGTCGGAACACCATATATTTT.

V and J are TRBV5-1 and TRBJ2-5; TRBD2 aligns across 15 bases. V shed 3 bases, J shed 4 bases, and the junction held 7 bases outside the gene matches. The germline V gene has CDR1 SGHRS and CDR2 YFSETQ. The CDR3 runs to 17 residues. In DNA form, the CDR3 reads TGCGCCAGCAGCTCGGGACTAGCGGGGGGCTCAGGAGAGACCCAGTACTTC. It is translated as CASSSGLAGGSGETQYF.

The CDR3 sequence: CASSQDETGVLSYEQYF. The CDR3 DNA is TGCGCCAGCAGCCAAGACGAGACAGGGGTCCTCTCCTACGAGCAGTACTTC. This chain connects TRBV4-3 to TRBJ2-7; 8 positions agree with TRBD1. The CDR3 is made up of 17 amino acids. J lost 0 bases, V lost 0 bases, and 7 bases had no gene match. The germline V gene has CDR1 LGHNA and CDR2 YSLEER.

CDR3 DNA: TGTGCCAGCAGTTCAGGGCGGGGGGTTACGAACACCGGGGAGCTGTTTTTT. This gives the protein CASSSGRGVTNTGELFF. The chain employs TRBV27 and TRBJ2-2; 8 nucleotides align to TRBD2. The V segment lost 4 bases and the J segment 0 bases; nucleotides outside the gene matches: 7. Germline values: CDR1 MNHEY, CDR2 SMNVEV (reference sequence). This CDR3 region has 17 residues.

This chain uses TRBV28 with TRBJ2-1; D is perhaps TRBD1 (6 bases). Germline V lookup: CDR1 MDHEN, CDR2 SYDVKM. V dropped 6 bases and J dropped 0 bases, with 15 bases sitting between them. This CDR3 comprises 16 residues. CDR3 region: CASSPDTGSSYNEQFF. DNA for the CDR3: TGTGCCAGCAGCCCTGACACAGGGAGCTCCTACAATGAGCAGTTCTTC.

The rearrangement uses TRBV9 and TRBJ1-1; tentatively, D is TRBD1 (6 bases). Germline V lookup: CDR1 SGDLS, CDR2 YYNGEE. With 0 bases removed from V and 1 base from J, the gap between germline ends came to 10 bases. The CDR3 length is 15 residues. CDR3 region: CASSVASTGNTEAFF. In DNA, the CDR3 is TGTGCCAGCAGCGTAGCTTCGACAGGGAACACTGAAGCTTTCTTT.